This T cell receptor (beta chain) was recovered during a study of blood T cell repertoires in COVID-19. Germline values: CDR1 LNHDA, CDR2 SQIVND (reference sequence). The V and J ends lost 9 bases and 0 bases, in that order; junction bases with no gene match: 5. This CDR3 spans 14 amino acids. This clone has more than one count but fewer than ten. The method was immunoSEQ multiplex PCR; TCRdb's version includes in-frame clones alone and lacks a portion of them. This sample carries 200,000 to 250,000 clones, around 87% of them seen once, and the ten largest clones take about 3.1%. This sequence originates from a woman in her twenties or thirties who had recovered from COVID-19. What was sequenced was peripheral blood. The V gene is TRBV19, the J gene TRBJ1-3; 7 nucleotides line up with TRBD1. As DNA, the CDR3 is TGTGCCAGCAGGGACAGAAGCTCTGGAAACACCATATATTTT. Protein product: CASRDRSSGNTIYF.